This T cell receptor (beta chain) stems from a study of shared clonotypes between healthy human individuals. The study, taken as a whole, reports: A few donors had 4% to 5% of their naive CD4 clonotypes in common.

The J segment lost 5 bases and the V segment lost 0 bases, leaving 3 bases of the junction unmatched. This CDR3 has 16 amino acids. Germline CDR1 and CDR2: SGHDT and YYEEEE. Replicate sorted-subset PCRs were loaded with around 0.2 ug DNA, 31,000 or so T cell genomes. The method was immunoSEQ multiplex PCR; TCRdb's version includes in-frame clones alone and lacks a portion of them. The sample holds about 1 million clones, about 74% seen once. Healthy adults negative for HIV, lacking recent acute infections or vaccinations, served as donors. To note about this clone: Antigen unknown.

The genes are TRBV5-6 and TRBJ1-6; 9 bases are a match to TRBD1. The clonotype originates from a man between 18 and 29 years old in good health. The sequenced sample consisted of memory CD4+ T cells sorted from blood. The subset is: CD45RA-negative fraction. CDR3 protein: CASSLGTGVNNSPLHF. The CDR3 DNA sequence: TGTGCCAGCAGCTTGGGGACAGGGGTGAATAATTCACCCCTCCACTTT.